The following is a TCR beta chain sequence with its context. Its antigen is still unknown. The sample comes from a study of CD8+ T cells in alopecia areata. Noted treatment: oral pan-JAK inhibitor, 5-10 mg twice daily. This CDR3 is 13 amino acids long. Germline loops: CDR1 LNHDA, CDR2 SQIVND (reference sequence). Trimming removed 10 bases from V and 3 bases from J; junction bases left unmatched: 8. Points from the study as a whole: Among patients, TCR sharing was less clear than in mice, a difference possibly due in part to HLA diversity in the patient population.

Isolated RNA was reverse transcribed into cDNA used as the sequencing template. Method: immunoSEQ multiplex PCR; TCRdb's copy keeps in-frame clones and lacks some. The data contain about 140,000 clones, 70% to 90% of them singletons. The receptor comes from a human donor with alopecia areata. The sequencing here drew on CD8+ T cells sorted from blood, taken at week 4, from a patient treated with tofacitinib. The genes are TRBV19 and TRBJ2-7, with TRBD1 identical over 8 bases. CDR3 DNA: TGTGCCACCGCACCTGGACAGGGCTACGAGCAGTACTTC. Translating it yields CATAPGQGYEQYF.